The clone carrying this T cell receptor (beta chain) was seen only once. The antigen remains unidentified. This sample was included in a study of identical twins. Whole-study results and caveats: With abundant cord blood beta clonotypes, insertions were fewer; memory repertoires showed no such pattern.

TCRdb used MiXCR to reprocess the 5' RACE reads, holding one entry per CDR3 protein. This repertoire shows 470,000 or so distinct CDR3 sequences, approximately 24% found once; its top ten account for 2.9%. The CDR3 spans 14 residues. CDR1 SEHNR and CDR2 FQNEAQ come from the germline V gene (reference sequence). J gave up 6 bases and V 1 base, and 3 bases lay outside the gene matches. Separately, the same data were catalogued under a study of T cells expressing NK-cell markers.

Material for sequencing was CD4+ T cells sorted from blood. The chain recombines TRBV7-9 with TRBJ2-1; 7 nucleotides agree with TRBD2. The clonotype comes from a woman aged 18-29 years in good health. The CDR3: CASSLELAANEQFF. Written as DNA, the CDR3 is TGTGCCAGCAGCTTAGAGCTAGCGGCCAATGAGCAGTTCTTC.